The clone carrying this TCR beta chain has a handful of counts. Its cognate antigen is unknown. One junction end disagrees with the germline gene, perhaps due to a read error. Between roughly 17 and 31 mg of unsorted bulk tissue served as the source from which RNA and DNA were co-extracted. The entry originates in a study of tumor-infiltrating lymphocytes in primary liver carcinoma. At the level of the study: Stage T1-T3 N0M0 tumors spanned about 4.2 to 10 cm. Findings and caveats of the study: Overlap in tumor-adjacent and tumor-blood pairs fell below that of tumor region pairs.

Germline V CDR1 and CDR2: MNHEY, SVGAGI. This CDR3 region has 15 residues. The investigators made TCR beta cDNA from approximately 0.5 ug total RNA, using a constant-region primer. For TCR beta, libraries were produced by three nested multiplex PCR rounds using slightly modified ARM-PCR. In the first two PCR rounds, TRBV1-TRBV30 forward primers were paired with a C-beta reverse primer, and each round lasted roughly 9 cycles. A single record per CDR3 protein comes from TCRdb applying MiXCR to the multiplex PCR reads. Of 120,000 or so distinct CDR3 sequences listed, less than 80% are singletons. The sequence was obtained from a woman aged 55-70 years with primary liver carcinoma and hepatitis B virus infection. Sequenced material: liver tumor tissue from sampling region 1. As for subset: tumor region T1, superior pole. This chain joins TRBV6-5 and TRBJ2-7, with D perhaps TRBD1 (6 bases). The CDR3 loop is CAGSLDRLVPYEQYF. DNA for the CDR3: TGTGCCGGCAGCCTTGACAGGTTGGTCCCCTACGAGCAGTACTTC.